This passage covers 29 T cell receptor beta chains from one sample sequenced in a study of cytomegalovirus exposure and HLA in healthy donors (dated by TCRdb to the late 2010s). Libraries were prepared through the immunoSEQ multiplex PCR assay. Imported from immuneACCESS, the table was reduced by TCRdb to in-frame sequences with V and J called. These copies leave out some clones; in studies compared against another copy, an unresolved V gene accounts for under half, and the cause of the remainder is not known. Across this sample there are roughly 330,000 clones, with around 87% seen only once. The ten most abundant clones make up approximately 1.1% of the sample. Source material: PBMCs. These receptors all stem from a woman in her twenties or thirties in good health and CMV-seropositive.

The chain uses TRBV2 and TRBJ1-2, with TRBD1 matching over 9 bases. V was clipped by 4 bases and J by 4 bases; unmatched bases: 10. Looked up from germline, CDR1 is SNHLY and CDR2 is FYNNEI. The CDR3 consists of 16 residues. DNA for the CDR3: TGTGCCAGCAGTGTCGGACAGGGGAGCGTGGGCTATGGCTACACCTTC. This gives the protein CASSVGQGSVGYGYTF.

The genes are TRBV7-2 and TRBJ1-2, with D unresolved. Trimming left V 3 bases short and J 8 bases short, with 7 bases between. Germline V lookup: CDR1 SGHTA, CDR2 FQGNSA. The CDR3 spans 11 residues. CDR3 nucleotide sequence: TGTGCCAGCAGCTTTATAGTGGGCTACACCTTC. The encoded protein is CASSFIVGYTF.

This rearrangement joins TRBV27 to TRBJ2-3; D not resolved. Germline CDR1 MNHEY, CDR2 SMNVEV (reference sequence). V was trimmed by 0 bases and J by 2 bases, leaving 6 bases between them. The CDR3 is made up of 14 amino acids. CDR3 residues: CASSLSRPTDTQYF. In DNA form, the CDR3 reads TGTGCCAGCAGTTTATCGCGCCCCACAGATACGCAGTATTTT.

V is TRBV9 and J is TRBJ2-1; D is perhaps TRBD1 (7 bases). The V gene lost 4 bases and the J gene lost 3 bases, with 17 bases spanning the gap. Per germline, CDR1 SGDLS and CDR2 YYNGEE. This CDR3 spans 16 amino acids. The CDR3 region is CASSSSSQGGYNEQFF. In DNA, the CDR3 is TGTGCCAGCAGCTCGTCGTCCCAGGGGGGCTACAATGAGCAGTTCTTC.

The V call is TRBV5-4, the J call TRBJ2-7, with D possibly being TRBD2 (6 bases). The CDR3 contains 13 residues. Germline CDR1 reads SGHNT; CDR2 reads YYREEE (reference sequence). Trimming cost V 6 bases and J 2 bases, with 12 bases left between them. The CDR3 region is CASKGWGAYEQYF. The CDR3 DNA is TGTGCCAGCAAAGGTTGGGGGGCCTACGAGCAGTACTTC. The whole variable domain, filled in from reference TRBV5-4 and TRBJ2-7, reads ETGVTQSPTHLIKTRGQQVTLRCSSQSGHNTVSWYQQALGQGPQFIFQYYREEENGRGNFPPRFSGLQFPNYSSELNVNALELDDSALYLCASKGWGAYEQYFGPGTRLTVT.

This chain links TRBV7-8 with TRBJ1-2, with D perhaps matching TRBD1 (5 bases). Looked up from germline, CDR1 is SGHVS and CDR2 is FQNEAQ. CDR3 length: 15 residues. Trimming stripped 2 bases from V and 4 bases from J, with 14 bases between. The CDR3 nucleotides read TGTGCCAGCAGCTTAACGGGGGAAGTGCTCTATGGCTACACCTTC. Amino acid sequence: CASSLTGEVLYGYTF.

The V and J genes are TRBV27 and TRBJ1-4; D perhaps matches TRBD1 (5 bases). V was cut by 5 bases and J by 6 bases, with 10 bases left in between. This CDR3 is built from 13 residues. Germline V gives CDR1 MNHEY, CDR2 SMNVEV (reference sequence). The CDR3 DNA reads as TGTGCCAGCAGTGCCCAAGGGGATGAAAAACTGTTTTTT. This translates into CASSAQGDEKLFF.

V gene TRBV11-1 combines with J gene TRBJ2-7; TRBD1 might be the D (5 bases). Germline CDR1 reads SGHAT; CDR2 reads FQDESV (reference sequence). CDR3 length equals 14 residues. Trimming shortened V by 1 base and J by 2 bases, and 9 bases separated the two germline ends. The CDR3 region has the DNA TGTGCCAGCAGCTTAGGCAGGGTCGCCTACGAGCAGTACTTC. Residues: CASSLGRVAYEQYF.

The chain is built from TRBV10-3 and TRBJ1-2; a possible D gene is TRBD1 (6 bases). This CDR3 has 13 amino acids. Trimming removed 2 bases at V and 6 bases at J, with 10 bases between. Germline V gene lookup returns CDR1 ENHRY and CDR2 SYGVKD. Here the CDR3 DNA reads TGTGCCATCAGTGAGCTGGGGGCTGATGGCTACACCTTC. Its translation: CAISELGADGYTF.

The chain recombines TRBV11-2 with TRBJ1-2; a weak D match, TRBD1 (5 bases). Germline CDR1 and CDR2: SGHAT and FQNNGV. Trimming stripped 4 bases from V and 0 bases from J, with 9 bases between. The CDR3 is 14 residues long. CDR3 in amino acids: CASSSGTTNYGYTF. CDR3 sequence (DNA): TGTGCCAGCAGCTCTGGGACCACTAACTATGGCTACACCTTC.

The chain joins TRBV4-3 to TRBJ1-1; D might be TRBD1 (6 bases). Looked up from germline, CDR1 is LGHNA and CDR2 is YSLEER. The CDR3 totals 14 residues. Trimming cost V 4 bases and J 0 bases, with 9 bases left between them. The CDR3: CASSPGQLNTEAFF. CDR3 sequence (DNA): TGCGCCAGCAGCCCTGGACAGTTGAACACTGAAGCTTTCTTT.

The chain has TRBV5-1 and TRBJ1-2; 7 bases align to TRBD1. This CDR3 contains 15 residues. The junction had 9 bases not matched to a gene; V was cut back by 4 bases and J by 3 bases. Germline V gives CDR1 SGHRS, CDR2 YFSETQ. The CDR3 protein is CASSEGATADYGYTF. CDR3 nucleotides: TGCGCCAGCAGCGAGGGGGCTACTGCAGACTATGGCTACACCTTC.

The V gene is TRBV5-4, the J gene TRBJ2-2; D perhaps matches TRBD1 (6 bases). The V end was cut by 0 bases, the J end by 4 bases, with 10 bases between. Per the germline V gene, CDR1 is SGHNT and CDR2 is YYREEE (reference sequence). The CDR3 runs to 15 residues. In DNA, the CDR3 is TGTGCCAGCAGCTTGGCCGTGGGGGCCACCGGGGAGCTGTTTTTT. It codes for CASSLAVGATGELFF. The variable domain in full, with the rest retrieved from reference TRBV5-4 and TRBJ2-2, is ETGVTQSPTHLIKTRGQQVTLRCSSQSGHNTVSWYQQALGQGPQFIFQYYREEENGRGNFPPRFSGLQFPNYSSELNVNALELDDSALYLCASSLAVGATGELFFGEGSRLTVL.

The V call is TRBV6-1, the J call TRBJ2-4; TRBD1 agrees at 9 bases. The V gene's germline CDR1 is MNHNS and CDR2 SASEGT. This CDR3 contains 13 residues. V was pared by 3 bases and J by 13 bases, with 7 bases of the junction left unmatched. For the CDR3, the DNA is TGTGCCAGCAGTGACCTACGGGGGACAGGGCAGTACTTC. Its protein product is CASSDLRGTGQYF.

This chain connects TRBV6-5 to TRBJ2-1; D not certain. CDR3 length: 13 residues. Germline values: CDR1 MNHEY, CDR2 SVGAGI. V lost 6 bases, J lost 4 bases, and 10 bases lay in between. The CDR3 loop is CASRFTGYNEQFF. The CDR3, as DNA: TGTGCCAGCAGATTCACTGGTTACAATGAGCAGTTCTTC.

This rearrangement joins TRBV5-1 to TRBJ2-7; 9 bases match TRBD2. V was clipped by 3 bases and J by 2 bases; unmatched bases: 6. CDR3 size: 15 residues. Germline CDR1 reads SGHRS; CDR2 reads YFSETQ. The CDR3 reads CASSSWTSVTYEQYF. CDR3 coding DNA: TGCGCCAGCAGCTCCTGGACTAGCGTTACCTACGAGCAGTACTTC.

The rearrangement uses TRBV9 and TRBJ2-7; 9 bases fit TRBD1. J was trimmed by 2 bases and V by 3 bases; bases with no gene match: 3. The germline CDR1 and CDR2 sequences are SGDLS and YYNGEE. This CDR3 has 14 amino acids. The CDR3 nucleotides read TGTGCCAGCAGCGCGACAGGGGGAACCTACGAGCAGTACTTC. Amino acid sequence: CASSATGGTYEQYF.

The chain combines TRBV7-6 with TRBJ2-7; possibly TRBD2 for D (5 bases). Germline V lookup: CDR1 SGHVS, CDR2 FNYEAQ. The length of the CDR3 is 13 residues. Trimming pared 5 bases from V and 1 base from J, leaving 9 bases between. The CDR3 sequence: CASSPDSSYEQYF. The CDR3 nucleotides are TGTGCCAGCAGCCCGGACTCATCCTACGAGCAGTACTTC.

CDR3 protein: CSVVRQGSTEAFF. CDR3 sequence (DNA): TGCAGCGTCGTTCGACAGGGGAGCACTGAAGCTTTCTTT. V gene TRBV29-1 combines with J gene TRBJ1-1; TRBD1 aligns across 8 bases. In germline, CDR1 is SQVTM, CDR2 ANQGSEA. This CDR3 region has 13 residues. The V gene end was trimmed by 6 bases and the J gene end by 4 bases; junction bases not matched to a gene: 7.

This clone came up once. This chain uses TRBV6-1 with TRBJ2-1; 7 bases map to TRBD2. The junction had 9 bases not matched to a gene; V was cut back by 7 bases and J by 6 bases. Germline V lookup: CDR1 MNHNS, CDR2 SASEGT. This CDR3 region has 14 residues. CDR3 sequence (DNA): TGTGCCAGCACCGACCCCGGGACTACCAATGAGCAGTTCTTC. Protein product: CASTDPGTTNEQFF.

The chain uses TRBV6-1 and TRBJ2-3; TRBD2 aligns across 8 bases. Germline CDR1 is MNHNS and CDR2 is SASEGT. The CDR3 loop spans 13 amino acids. V shed 10 bases, J shed 5 bases, and the junction held 8 bases outside the gene matches. The CDR3 is CATTGLDRDTQYF. CDR3 in DNA: TGTGCCACAACGGGACTAGACCGAGATACGCAGTATTTT.

The chain has TRBV9 and TRBJ2-7, with 9 bases fitting TRBD1. The germline CDR1 and CDR2 sequences are SGDLS and YYNGEE. Trimming took 0 bases from V and 3 from J; bases not matched to a gene: 4. The CDR3 has 15 amino acids. CDR3 sequence reads: CASSVETGGIYEQYF. CDR3 nucleotides: TGTGCCAGCAGCGTAGAGACAGGGGGTATCTACGAGCAGTACTTC.

This rearrangement joins TRBV29-1 to TRBJ2-7, with 11 bases that match TRBD2. J was trimmed by 6 bases and V by 4 bases; bases with no gene match: 5. Germline V lookup: CDR1 SQVTM, CDR2 ANQGSEA. The CDR3 has 13 residues. CDR3 amino acids: CSVVLAGGAEQYF. As DNA, the CDR3 is TGCAGCGTTGTGCTAGCGGGAGGAGCCGAGCAGTACTTC.

V is TRBV7-9 and J is TRBJ2-1; 12 nucleotides agree with TRBD1. CDR1 and CDR2 (germline): SEHNR, FQNEAQ (reference sequence). Trimming removed 6 bases from V and 7 bases from J; junction bases left unmatched: 10. The CDR3 consists of 16 residues. The CDR3, as DNA: TGTGCCAGCAGGACTCCCGGGACAGGGGGCTCAAATGAGCAGTTCTTC. This encodes CASRTPGTGGSNEQFF.

This chain connects TRBV15 to TRBJ1-4; D call uncertain. This CDR3 comprises 14 residues. Germline V gene data show CDR1 as LNHNV and CDR2 as YYDKDF (reference sequence). V shed 0 bases and J shed 7 bases, with 9 bases lying between them. The CDR3 loop is CATSRDPGGEKLFF. In nucleotides, the CDR3 is TGTGCCACCAGCAGAGATCCGGGAGGTGAAAAACTGTTTTTT.

The V call is TRBV5-1, the J call TRBJ2-2; TRBD2 might be the D (5 bases). CDR3 length: 15 residues. The V end was cut by 0 bases, the J end by 3 bases, with 9 bases between. The germline CDR1 and CDR2 sequences are SGHRS and YFSETQ. This CDR3 is CASSLGLADTGELFF. Written as DNA, the CDR3 is TGCGCCAGCAGCTTGGGCCTAGCCGACACCGGGGAGCTGTTTTTT.

This clone has just a few counts. The rearrangement links TRBV9 to TRBJ2-7; D is uncertain. Germline values: CDR1 SGDLS, CDR2 YYNGEE. V dropped 0 bases and J dropped 2 bases, with 12 bases sitting between them. There are 15 residues in the CDR3. The CDR3 DNA follows: TGTGCCAGCAGCGTAGCTACAAGCGCTACCTACGAGCAGTACTTC. This codes for CASSVATSATYEQYF.

Of note for this clone: The identical CDR3 is also encoded by other nucleotide sequences in the sample. The rearrangement links TRBV11-3 to TRBJ2-7; D remains unclear. The CDR3 totals 14 residues. V lost 1 base to trimming and J lost 0 bases, with 7 bases between them. CDR1 is SGHNT and CDR2 is YENEEA in the germline V gene. CDR3 in DNA: TGTGCCAGCAGCTTAGGGGGTAGCTCCTACGAGCAGTACTTC. Translated: CASSLGGSSYEQYF.

The chain links TRBV4-1 to TRBJ1-4, with 7 bases that match TRBD1. Trimming cost V 0 bases and J 7 bases; bases outside gene matches: 11. The germline V gene has CDR1 MGHRA and CDR2 YSYEKL. The CDR3 sequence is 17 residues long. The CDR3, as DNA: TGCGCCAGCAGCCAAGAAGGGGTTGGGGCAGGGGGTGAAAAACTGTTTTTT. This translates into CASSQEGVGAGGEKLFF.